The present TCR beta chain was sequenced within a study of shared clonotypes between healthy human individuals. General study results and limits: Compared with memory subsets, naive subsets generally had larger estimated richness. Genetic and exposure-history diversity was limited by the few donors.

To note about this clone: Its antigen is not known.

Every subset's genomic DNA went evenly onto several immunoSEQ plates. The method was immunoSEQ multiplex PCR; TCRdb's version includes in-frame clones alone and lacks a portion of them. The sample yields around 1.4 million clones, 97% to 99% seen once. The CDR3 totals 17 residues. The germline CDR1 and CDR2 sequences are KGHSH and LQKENI. V lost 3 bases, J lost 0 bases, and 15 bases lay in between. This sequence joins TRBV18 and TRBJ2-1, with D hard to call. The specimen was naive CD4+ T cells sorted from blood. The subset was: CD45RA+ positively selected. The clonotype comes from a man aged 25-45 years in good health. CDR3 sequence: CASSPLDGPSSYNEQFF. CDR3 coding DNA: TGTGCCAGCTCACCCCTTGACGGGCCCAGCTCCTACAATGAGCAGTTCTTC. The complete variable domain, with remaining parts taken from reference TRBV18 and TRBJ2-1, reads NAGVMQNPRHLVRRRGQEARLRCSPMKGHSHVYWYRQLPEEGLKFMVYLQKENIIDESGMPKERFSAEFPKEGPSILRIQQVVRGDSAAYFCASSPLDGPSSYNEQFFGPGTRLTVL.